This T cell receptor (beta chain) was observed in a study of vaccination effects on CD4 cells after COVID-19. Overall study context: Of the BNT162b2 and mRNA-1273 vaccines, participants received two doses of one or the other.

The CDR3 runs to 14 residues. Germline lookup yields CDR1 ENHRY and CDR2 SYGVKD. V lost 6 bases, J lost 6 bases, and 10 bases stayed unmatched. The protocol was immunoSEQ multiplex PCR, while the TCRdb copy is restricted to in-frame clones and leaves out a portion. The sample gives 25,000 or so clones, roughly four fifths of which show up once; approximately 5% is in the top ten. As to this clone: No antigen is known for it.

Ahead of sequencing, the ViraFEST assay grew antigen-specific CD4+ T cells using viral peptide pools. With about 9 days of culture completed, CD4+ T cells were isolated. None of these healthy vaccinees had been infected with SARS-CoV-2 before vaccination. Over 1.5 million PBMC per well were cultured with around 9.1 IU/ml IL-2 and 7.5 to 10 ug/ml peptides. Replacing half the medium with IL-2 medium was done on days 3 and 7. This rearrangement joins TRBV10-3 to TRBJ1-2, with TRBD1 matching over 7 bases. This TCR came from a human donor who received a COVID-19 vaccine. The sequences come from CD4+ T cells from PBMCs cultured with SARS-CoV-2 spike peptides, collected before COVID-19 vaccination. Here the CDR3 DNA reads TGTGCCATCAGCACCTGGACAGGTGGCGATGGCTACACCTTC. Translation gives CAISTWTGGDGYTF.